This TCR beta chain was sequenced during a study of early T cells in non-severe SARS-CoV-2 infection. Study overall: From unsorted whole blood, bulk RNA was sequenced, and the chains remained unpaired.

This CDR3 region has 16 residues. Germline CDR1 and CDR2: SGHNT and YYREEE (reference sequence). Trimming shortened V by 0 bases and J by 1 base, and 10 bases separated the two germline ends. Overall study results and limits: Matching results from VDJdb favored anti-spike CD8 responses, leaving private and CD4 specificities undetected.

As concerns this clonotype: Its specificity is unknown.

TCRdb recomputed calls from the 5' RACE reads with MiXCR, one row per CDR3 protein. The data hold tens of thousands of distinct CDR3 sequences, with roughly 5% observed a single time. This chain connects TRBV5-4 to TRBJ1-4, with D unclear. This clonotype was obtained from an adult who was a healthcare worker with PCR-confirmed SARS-CoV-2 infection or an uninfected control (not recorded which). Sequenced material: whole blood. DNA for the CDR3: TGTGCCAGCAGCTTGGCCGGTGGGAGAACTAATGAAAAACTGTTTTTT. Amino acid sequence: CASSLAGGRTNEKLFF. The whole variable domain, filled in from reference TRBV5-4 and TRBJ1-4, reads ETGVTQSPTHLIKTRGQQVTLRCSSQSGHNTVSWYQQALGQGPQFIFQYYREEENGRGNFPPRFSGLQFPNYSSELNVNALELDDSALYLCASSLAGGRTNEKLFFGSGTQLSVL.